These 15 T cell receptor beta chains were all obtained from the same sample, sequenced in a study of blood T cell repertoires in COVID-19. Using immunoSEQ multiplex PCR, the repertoire was profiled, and TCRdb retains in-frame clones only, with some absent. The top ten clones hold approximately 4.5% of a sample with just over 250,000 clones, around 84% of them seen once. Material: PBMCs or T cells enriched from blood (not recorded which). The receptor set was obtained from a young man with acute COVID-19.

The genes are TRBV5-5 and TRBJ2-7; perhaps TRBD1 as D (5 bases). Germline loops: CDR1 SGHKS, CDR2 YYEKEE (reference sequence). Deletions cut 4 bases from V and 7 bases from J, with 12 bases between. This CDR3 has 12 amino acids. The CDR3 nucleotides are TGTGCCAGCAGCGCCAGGGTTGGAGAGCAGTACGTC. Translating gives CASSARVGEQYV.

This chain joins TRBV14 and TRBJ2-6, with D unclear. CDR1 SGHDN and CDR2 FVKESK come from the germline V gene. V lost 4 bases and J lost 1, with 8 bases in between. The CDR3 runs 15 residues. The CDR3 DNA sequence: TGTGCCAGCAGCCCCGGGTTGTCTGGGGCCAACGTCCTGACTTTC. It is translated as CASSPGLSGANVLTF.

In this sample, this clone is medium-sized. The rearrangement links TRBV7-6 to TRBJ2-2, with TRBD2 matching 10 bases. In germline, CDR1 is SGHVS, CDR2 FNYEAQ. Losses at the gene ends were 5 bases for V and 4 bases for J; bases not matched to a gene: 16. The CDR3 extends over 19 amino acids. DNA of the CDR3: TGTGCCAGCAGCCCACGGGTAGCGGGAGGAGGGATCGGCACCGGGGAGCTGTTTTTT. This gives the protein CASSPRVAGGGIGTGELFF. The entire variable domain, with the rest obtained from reference TRBV7-6 and TRBJ2-2, is as follows: GAGVSQSPRYKVTKRGQDVALRCDPISGHVSLYWYRQALGQGPEFLTYFNYEAQQDKSGLPNDRFSAERPEGSISTLTIQRTEQRDSAMYRCASSPRVAGGGIGTGELFFGEGSRLTVL.

The table lists this clone with a count of one. This chain uses TRBV3-1 (or the pseudogene TRBV3-2) with TRBJ1-1, with D perhaps matching TRBD1 (6 bases). The V end was cut by 4 bases, the J end by 5 bases, with 11 bases between. The CDR3 covers 13 residues. In germline, CDR1 is LGHDT, CDR2 YNNKEL (reference sequence). The CDR3 coding sequence is TGTGCCAGCAGCCTTAAAAGGGGGACTGAAGCTTTCTTT. Protein: CASSLKRGTEAFF.

V gene TRBV5-4 combines with J gene TRBJ2-2; D might be TRBD1 (5 bases). The V end lost 0 bases, the J end lost 0 bases, and 9 bases lay between the germline ends. The CDR3 totals 16 residues. In germline, CDR1 is SGHNT, CDR2 YYREEE (reference sequence). In DNA form, the CDR3 reads TGTGCCAGCAGCTTGGCCTTGACAGCGAACACCGGGGAGCTGTTTTTT. This encodes CASSLALTANTGELFF.

This clone was counted a single time. The gene calls are TRBV19 and TRBJ2-3; 11 bases match TRBD1. V lost 5 bases, J lost 3 bases, and 19 bases stayed unmatched. This CDR3 comprises 20 residues. The V gene's germline CDR1 is LNHDA and CDR2 SQIVND (reference sequence). The CDR3 nucleotides are TGTGCCAGTAGTTATCACGGACCGGGACAGGGGGACGACGGTACAGATACGCAGTATTTT. Amino acids: CASSYHGPGQGDDGTDTQYF.

The chain is built from TRBV2 and TRBJ1-6, with 8 bases aligning to TRBD1. The CDR3 has 14 amino acids. Germline assignment: CDR1 SNHLY and CDR2 FYNNEI. V lost 4 bases, J lost 7 bases, and 3 bases stayed unmatched. The CDR3 nucleotides read TGTGCCAGCAGTGTGGGACAGGAGAATTCACCCCTCCACTTT. It translates to CASSVGQENSPLHF. The full variable domain, rest sourced from reference TRBV2 and TRBJ1-6, is EPEVTQTPSHQVTQMGQEVILRCVPISNHLYFYWYRQILGQKVEFLVSFYNNEISEKSEIFDDQFSVERPDGSNFTLKIRSTKLEDSAMYFCASSVGQENSPLHFGNGTRLTVT.

The J gene is TRBJ1-1, the V gene TRBV4-3, with D possibly TRBD1 on 5 matching bases. The CDR3 has 17 amino acids. Trimming removed 0 bases from V and 5 bases from J, with 19 bases in between. The germline V gene encodes CDR1 LGHNA and CDR2 YSLEER. CDR3: CASSQDQAGWEGTEAFF. For the CDR3, the DNA is TGCGCCAGCAGCCAAGATCAGGCGGGGTGGGAGGGGACTGAAGCTTTCTTT.

The chain couples TRBV19 to TRBJ2-6; 7 positions match TRBD1. Germline CDR1 and CDR2: LNHDA and SQIVND (reference sequence). The CDR3 has 15 amino acids. Unmatched junction bases numbered 2, after V lost 5 bases and J lost 1 base. The CDR3 DNA reads TGTGCCAGTAGTCAACAGGGGTCTGGGGCCAACGTCCTGACTTTC. Residues: CASSQQGSGANVLTF.

V and J are TRBV21-1 and TRBJ2-3; the table's D call, TRBD2, was not checked against the DNA. TRBV21-1 is described as a pseudogene. CDR3 size: 18 residues. CDR3 sequence reads: CASRSTGRGNSSTDTQYF. CDR3 nucleotide sequence: TGTGCCAGCAGAAGCACCGGGCGGGGAAATTCTAGCACAGATACGCAGTATTTT.

V usage is TRBV6-6 and J usage is TRBJ1-1, with 7 positions matching TRBD1. The V gene end was trimmed by 5 bases and the J gene end by 4 bases; junction bases not matched to a gene: 4. The CDR3 length is 13 residues. Germline V gene sequence: CDR1 MNHNY, CDR2 SVGAGI (reference sequence). This CDR3 reads CASSGPGGTEAFF. CDR3 DNA sequence: TGTGCCAGCAGTGGGCCAGGGGGCACTGAAGCTTTCTTT.

This clone was seen a handful of times. The V and J genes are TRBV3-1 (or the pseudogene TRBV3-2) and TRBJ1-1, with TRBD1 matching over 7 bases. Germline lookup yields CDR1 LGHDT and CDR2 YNNKEL (reference sequence). The J segment lost 5 bases and the V segment lost 4 bases, leaving 7 bases of the junction unmatched. The CDR3 is made up of 14 amino acids. The CDR3 loop reads CASSPGQAQTEAFF. Written as DNA, the CDR3 is TGTGCCAGCAGCCCCGGACAGGCACAAACTGAAGCTTTCTTT.

The chain links TRBV28 to TRBJ1-1; the match to TRBD1 covers 10 bases. CDR1 and CDR2 (germline): MDHEN, SYDVKM. The V segment lost 6 bases and the J segment 5 bases; nucleotides outside the gene matches: 3. This CDR3 comprises 13 residues. The CDR3 loop is CASRTGGRTEAFF. The CDR3 DNA follows: TGTGCCAGCAGGACAGGGGGCCGGACTGAAGCTTTCTTT.

V usage is TRBV15 and J usage is TRBJ2-2; 8 bases align to TRBD1. The CDR3 is 18 amino acids. The germline CDR1 and CDR2 sequences are LNHNV and YYDKDF (reference sequence). J gave up 5 bases and V 0 bases, and 11 bases lay outside the gene matches. Here the CDR3 DNA reads TGTGCCACCAGCAGAGACGGCCGGCAGGGGGCGCGGACCGGGGAGCTGTTTTTT. Encoded protein: CATSRDGRQGARTGELFF.

The rearrangement links TRBV15 to TRBJ1-4; 8 nucleotides line up with TRBD1. The ends lost 1 base at V and 5 bases at J; junction bases unmatched: 3. The germline V gene has CDR1 LNHNV and CDR2 YYDKDF (reference sequence). This CDR3 spans 15 amino acids. This chain's CDR3 is CATSRGQGANEKLFF. In DNA form, the CDR3 reads TGTGCCACCAGCAGAGGGCAGGGGGCAAATGAAAAACTGTTTTTT.